This is a list of T cell receptor beta chains from one sample in a study of regulatory T cells in long-lasting Graves disease. One entry per CDR3 protein, called by TCRdb with MiXCR from the multiplex PCR reads. Of roughly 440,000 distinct CDR3 sequences listed, around 15% were seen once; the top ten hold less than 30%. These data also featured in a second study, about T cells in Graves' hyperthyroidism and ophthalmopathy.

The material sequenced was peripheral blood mononuclear cells (PBMCs), taken at new diagnosis, from a patient treated with antithyroid drugs. Receptors originate from a woman aged 18-35 years with Graves disease. The CDR3 runs from the conserved cysteine through the conserved F or W. A D gene is named only where the DNA matches it firmly. Clone size is given for some rows only: seen once, a few or many times, or a class if the clone is expanded.

TRBD2,TRBV6-1,few,14,TRBJ2-1,CASMGGRYYNEQFF,TGTGCCAGCATGGGCGGGAGGTATTACAATGAGCAGTTCTTC
NA,TRBV5-1,NA,15,TRBJ1-1,CASSQVRSLNTEAFF,TGCGCCAGCAGCCAGGTGAGGTCGTTGAACACTGAAGCTTTCTTT
TRBD2,TRBV11-2,many,14,TRBJ2-1,CASRRQAGGNEQFF,TGTGCCAGCAGACGACAAGCGGGAGGCAATGAGCAGTTCTTC
NA,TRBV30,many,14,TRBJ1-1,CAWSGARADTEAFF,TGTGCCTGGAGTGGGGCCAGGGCGGACACTGAAGCTTTCTTT
NA,TRBV20-1,many,17,TRBJ2-3,CSAKLGLTISSTDTQYF,TGCAGTGCTAAGCTAGGCCTAACAATCTCAAGCACAGATACGCAGTATTTT
NA,TRBV7-2,many,16,TRBJ2-2,CASSTTSPINTGELFF,TGTGCCAGCAGCACAACTAGCCCCATCAACACCGGGGAGCTGTTTTTT
NA,TRBV20-1,many,12,TRBJ2-7,CSARDPPAEQYF,TGCAGTGCTAGAGACCCGCCGGCTGAGCAGTACTTC
TRBD1,TRBV6-2/TRBV6-3,many,13,TRBJ2-5,CASTPDRIETQYF,TGTGCCAGCACCCCGGACAGGATAGAGACCCAGTACTTC
NA,TRBV11-2,many,16,TRBJ2-1,CASSFDRTARANEQFF,TGTGCCAGCAGCTTCGACAGGACAGCCCGGGCCAATGAGCAGTTCTTC
TRBD2,TRBV5-5,many,14,TRBJ2-5,CASSPTSVGETQYF,TGTGCCAGCAGCCCTACTAGCGTCGGAGAGACCCAGTACTTC
NA,TRBV29-1,many,15,TRBJ1-2,CSVNLQGLRDYGYTF,TGCAGCGTGAACTTACAGGGTTTAAGGGACTATGGCTACACCTTC
NA,TRBV28,many,11,TRBJ2-5,CASSVRDAQYF,TGTGCCAGCAGTGTCAGAGATGCCCAGTACTTC
TRBD1,TRBV29-1,few,13,TRBJ2-1,CSVGQGTVNEQFF,TGCAGCGTTGGTCAGGGGACAGTAAATGAGCAGTTCTTC
TRBD1,TRBV10-3,NA,16,TRBJ2-7,CAISELGQGASYEQYF,TGTGCCATCAGTGAGTTAGGACAGGGGGCCTCCTACGAGCAGTACTTC
TRBD2,TRBV5-4,many,14,TRBJ2-7,CASSLAGLAGELYF,TGTGCCAGCAGCTTGGCTGGACTAGCGGGAGAACTGTACTTC
NA,TRBV7-6,NA,18,TRBJ1-1,CASSVTPPLGDWNTEAFF,TGTGCCAGCAGCGTCACCCCTCCCTTGGGGGATTGGAACACTGAAGCTTTCTTT
NA,TRBV6-2/TRBV6-3,few,13,TRBJ2-7,CASSLYLAYEQYF,TGTGCCAGCAGCCTATATTTGGCCTACGAGCAGTACTTC
NA,TRBV11-1,many,13,TRBJ1-5,CASSLGKGQPQHF,TGTGCCAGCAGCTTAGGCAAGGGTCAGCCCCAGCATTTT
TRBD1,TRBV7-2,many,16,TRBJ1-2,CASSRGGRGRGYGYTF,TGTGCCAGCAGCCGGGGCGGCAGGGGGCGAGGCTATGGCTACACCTTC
TRBD1,TRBV4-1,NA,15,TRBJ2-7,CASSPGTGIPYEQYF,TGCGCCAGCAGCCCAGGGACAGGGATCCCCTACGAGCAGTACTTC
TRBD2,TRBV11-2,many,16,TRBJ2-1,CASSRAGGSSYNEQFF,TGTGCCAGCAGCCGGGCGGGGGGGAGCTCCTACAATGAGCAGTTCTTC
TRBD2,TRBV9,many,17,TRBJ2-1,CASSGLAGLSSYNEQFF,TGTGCCAGCAGCGGACTAGCGGGCCTGAGCTCCTACAATGAGCAGTTCTTC
NA,TRBV7-8,many,15,TRBJ1-5,CASSPEGYSNQPQHF,TGTGCCAGCAGCCCCGAGGGGTATAGCAATCAGCCCCAGCATTTT
TRBD2,TRBV27,many,16,TRBJ2-7,CASSLVAGANTYEQYF,TGTGCCAGCAGTTTAGTAGCGGGAGCCAACACCTACGAGCAGTACTTC
TRBD2,TRBV5-1,many,18,TRBJ2-3,CASSLKVAGGGSTDTQYF,TGCGCCAGCAGCTTGAAGGTAGCGGGAGGCGGGAGCACAGATACGCAGTATTTT
NA,TRBV7-3,NA,15,TRBJ1-4,CASSLLVGSGEKLFF,TGTGCCAGCAGCTTATTAGTGGGGAGCGGAGAAAAACTGTTTTTT
NA,TRBV19,many,15,TRBJ1-5,CASSIGPSSPQPQHF,TGTGCCAGTAGTATAGGCCCATCATCGCCTCAGCCCCAGCATTTT
TRBD1,TRBV6-1,NA,14,TRBJ1-1,CASAAGGRGTEAFF,TGTGCCAGCGCAGCAGGGGGCCGGGGAACTGAAGCTTTCTTT
NA,TRBV19,NA,15,TRBJ1-1,CASSIPGFFHMGAFF,TGTGCCAGTAGTATACCAGGGTTTTTTCATATGGGAGCTTTCTTT
TRBD2,TRBV12-3/TRBV12-4,many,14,TRBJ2-7,CASSALAVTYEQYF,TGTGCCAGCAGTGCGCTAGCGGTCACCTACGAGCAGTACTTC
NA,TRBV9,few,15,TRBJ2-2,CASSVGGAGSGELFF,TGTGCCAGCAGCGTAGGGGGTGCGGGGTCCGGGGAGCTGTTTTTT
NA,TRBV7-9,NA,16,TRBJ2-1,CASSLAGGASYNEQFF,TGTGCCAGCAGCTTAGCCGGTGGGGCTTCCTACAATGAGCAGTTCTTC
NA,TRBV5-1,many,14,TRBJ2-7,CASSTHATAYEQYF,TGCGCCAGCAGCACCCACGCCACGGCCTACGAGCAGTACTTC
NA,TRBV12-3/TRBV12-4,many,14,TRBJ2-2,CASMARRNTGELFF,TGTGCCAGCATGGCCCGTCGGAACACCGGGGAGCTGTTTTTT
TRBD2,TRBV7-9,few,18,TRBJ2-3,CTSSRHPISGRAADTQYF,TGTACCAGCAGCCGACATCCCATTAGCGGGAGGGCCGCAGATACGCAGTATTTT
TRBD1,TRBV10-3,few,16,TRBJ1-2,CAIAAGTGLSLYGYTF,TGTGCCATCGCTGCCGGGACAGGGCTGTCTCTCTATGGCTACACCTTC
TRBD2,TRBV28,many,15,TRBJ2-3,CASRRLAGPTDTQYF,TGTGCCAGCAGAAGACTAGCGGGACCCACAGATACGCAGTATTTT
NA,TRBV5-1,many,16,TRBJ2-3,CASSWGRSRSADTQYF,TGCGCCAGCAGCTGGGGGAGGTCCAGATCTGCAGATACGCAGTATTTT
TRBD2,TRBV27,few,15,TRBJ2-7,CATGLAGGRGYEQYF,TGTGCCACTGGACTAGCGGGAGGGCGGGGCTACGAGCAGTACTTC
NA,TRBV25-1,NA,16,TRBJ1-2,CASSPSQGLTTYGYTF,TGTGCCAGCAGTCCCTCCCAAGGACTAACTACCTATGGCTACACCTTC
TRBD2,TRBV20-1,many,11,TRBJ2-1,CSAKGTTGQFF,TGCAGTGCAAAAGGGACTACCGGGCAGTTCTTC
NA,TRBV3-1,many,15,TRBJ1-1,CASSPMGTTNTEAFF,TGTGCCAGCAGCCCCATGGGGACGACGAACACTGAAGCTTTCTTT
NA,TRBV6-1,NA,15,TRBJ1-5,CASSSDTYSNQPQHF,TGTGCCAGCAGCTCGGACACGTATAGCAATCAGCCCCAGCATTTT
NA,TRBV28,few,12,TRBJ2-7,CASNYRVDEQYF,TGTGCCAGCAATTACAGGGTCGACGAGCAGTACTTC
TRBD2,TRBV7-2,many,18,TRBJ2-5,CASSLQRTSGRAGETQYF,TGTGCCAGCAGCTTACAGAGGACTAGCGGGAGGGCCGGGGAGACCCAGTACTTC